A single sample is the source of the 6 T cell receptor beta chains below, sequenced in a study of graft-versus-host responses after intestinal transplantation. TCRdb's copy holds only in-frame clones and misses some; the assay was immunoSEQ multiplex PCR. The sample holds 100,000 to 110,000 clones; roughly 87% are singletons and the top ten take over 0.95%. Antigen specificity for these receptors is unknown. The specimen comprised unstimulated CD4+ T cells sorted from spleen or lymph node cells, sampled before transplant. All receptors come from a human donor who was the organ donor for an intestinal transplant.

The rearrangement uses TRBV5-1 and TRBJ2-7, with D unresolved. Germline loops: CDR1 SGHRS, CDR2 YFSETQ. This CDR3 is 14 amino acids long. Trimming stripped 1 base from V and 3 bases from J, with 11 bases between. The DNA of the CDR3 is TGCGCCAGCAGCTTGCTCCCAGGTAGCTACGAGCAGTACTTC. Encoded protein: CASSLLPGSYEQYF.

The sample holds a few counts of this clone. CDR3 loop: CASSPRGVTNEKLFF. CDR3 in DNA: TGTGCCAGCAGCCCGAGGGGGGTTACTAATGAAAAACTGTTTTTT. The chain has TRBV11-2 and TRBJ1-4; maybe TRBD1 (6 bases). The ends were cut back, 5 bases at V and 2 bases at J, with 12 bases in the middle. CDR3 size: 15 residues. Germline lookup yields CDR1 SGHAT and CDR2 FQNNGV.

The genes are TRBV2 and TRBJ2-7, with 9 bases matching TRBD2. V was clipped by 6 bases and J by 6 bases; unmatched bases: 12. The CDR3 totals 15 residues. Germline V lookup: CDR1 SNHLY, CDR2 FYNNEI. CDR3 DNA: TGTGCCAGCAGGCCCGGGACTAGCCGAGCGGGCGAGCAGTACTTC. Amino acids: CASRPGTSRAGEQYF. Filled out from reference TRBV2 and TRBJ2-7, the complete variable domain reads EPEVTQTPSHQVTQMGQEVILRCVPISNHLYFYWYRQILGQKVEFLVSFYNNEISEKSEIFDDQFSVERPDGSNFTLKIRSTKLEDSAMYFCASRPGTSRAGEQYFGPGTRLTVT.

The chain couples TRBV18 to TRBJ1-2; no clear D. This CDR3 has 14 residues. Germline V gene data show CDR1 as KGHSH and CDR2 as LQKENI. The ends were cut back, 2 bases at V and 7 bases at J, with 14 bases in the middle. The CDR3 protein is CASSPSRQLVGYTF. CDR3 coding DNA: TGTGCCAGCTCACCATCCCGCCAGCTGGTTGGCTACACCTTC.

The gene calls are TRBV9 and TRBJ1-3; 7 bases fit TRBD1. This CDR3 contains 16 residues. V shed 3 bases and J 2 bases; nucleotides not matched to a gene: 8. Looked up from germline, CDR1 is SGDLS and CDR2 is YYNGEE. The chain's CDR3 is CASSAQAGTAGNTIYF. CDR3 DNA sequence: TGTGCCAGCAGCGCTCAAGCCGGGACAGCTGGAAACACCATATATTTT.

This clone is a singleton in its sample. The chain links TRBV6-1 to TRBJ2-3; 7 bases agree with TRBD2. The CDR3 is 15 amino acids. Trimming at V came to 7 bases and at J to 0 bases, leaving 7 bases not matched to a gene. Germline lookup yields CDR1 MNHNS and CDR2 SASEGT. The CDR3 protein is CASNRGGPSTDTQYF. As DNA, the CDR3 is TGTGCCAGCAATCGCGGGGGTCCCAGCACAGATACGCAGTATTTT.